This T cell receptor beta chain was captured by sequencing in a study of persistence of HIV-infected CD4 T cells. General study results and limits: Within sorted populations, more oligoclonal TCRs accompanied more oligoclonal proviruses.

Turning to this clone: Its antigen is undetermined.

The libraries were made with immunoSEQ version 4 in survey mode. Template was genomic DNA at approximately 10 ng/uL, with up to 1 ug used per sample. Produced via immunoSEQ multiplex PCR; TCRdb's table is partial and in-frame only. This table has about 20,000 clones, around three quarters appearing once. The stimulus was lysate of CMV-infected fibroblasts, about 10 ug/mL. Sorting of responding CD4+ T cells relied on upregulated CD40 ligand together with CD69. A roughly 17-hour stimulation of CD8-depleted PBMCs used anti-CD28/CD49d costimulation, CD40-blocking antibody and enfuvirtide. This CDR3 comprises 13 residues. Germline values: CDR1 GTSNPN, CDR2 SVGIG (reference sequence). Trimming stripped 0 bases from V and 2 bases from J, with 7 bases between.

The gene calls are TRBV30 and TRBJ1-1, with D unresolved. The source is an adult man with HIV who was CMV-seropositive. Sequenced material: CD4+ T cells sorted from PBMCs after approximately 20-hour stimulation, taken from a patient who received antiretroviral therapy. The CDR3 sequence: CAWSVRGNTEAFF. Written as DNA, the CDR3 is TGTGCCTGGAGTGTACGGGGTAACACTGAAGCTTTCTTT.